This TCR beta chain came from a study of blood T cell repertoires in COVID-19. Sequenced by immunoSEQ multiplex PCR; TCRdb stores in-frame clones only, minus some. Altogether hundreds of thousands of clones are present, just over 85% being singletons, with the ten largest covering approximately 14%. The germline gives CDR1 SGHTA, CDR2 FQGNSA. V dropped 0 bases and J dropped 3 bases, with 14 bases sitting between them. This CDR3 has 17 residues. The chain has TRBV7-2 and TRBJ2-2; tentative D call: TRBD2 (6 bases). The receptor comes from a woman in her 50s with acute COVID-19. The sequenced sample was PBMCs or T cells enriched from blood (not recorded which). CDR3 in DNA: TGTGCCAGCAGCTTAGCGCGAAAGGGACTCTACACCGGGGAGCTGTTTTTT. This codes for CASSLARKGLYTGELFF.